Listed below are T cell receptor beta chains from one sample, sequenced in a study of T cell changes during pregnancy in multiple sclerosis. TCRdb's table, derived via immunoSEQ multiplex PCR, lists solely in-frame clones and lacks some. The table has under 65,000 clones, approximately 92% seen once. The sample consisted of peripheral blood, taken in the second trimester of pregnancy. The receptors originated from a female donor with multiple sclerosis, enrolled in a pregnancy study. CDR3s include the opening cysteine and the closing phenylalanine or tryptophan. D genes are given only for firm matches. Size is omitted from some rows. Given values are once, few, many or a class for expanded clones.

cdr3_length: 16; j_call: TRBJ2-5; d_call: TRBD2; clone_size: -; v_call: TRBV25-1; cdr3_aa: CASSEGNSAGGETQYF; cdr3_nt: TGTGCCAGCAGTGAGGGCAATTCCGCCGGGGGGGAGACCCAGTACTTC
cdr3_length: 15; j_call: TRBJ2-5; d_call: TRBD2; clone_size: -; v_call: TRBV19; cdr3_aa: CASSTGTSGRETQYF; cdr3_nt: TGTGCCAGTAGTACCGGGACTAGCGGGAGAGAGACCCAGTACTTC
cdr3_length: 16; j_call: TRBJ2-7; d_call: TRBD2; clone_size: -; v_call: TRBV14; cdr3_aa: CASSQDKAGGDHEQYF; cdr3_nt: TGTGCCAGCAGCCAAGATAAGGCGGGAGGCGATCACGAGCAGTACTTC
cdr3_length: 14; j_call: TRBJ2-1; d_call: TRBD2; clone_size: once; v_call: TRBV6-5; cdr3_aa: CASSYSNGGGEQFF; cdr3_nt: TGTGCCAGCAGTTACTCGAACGGGGGGGGCGAGCAGTTCTTC
cdr3_length: 15; j_call: TRBJ1-2; d_call: TRBD1; clone_size: -; v_call: TRBV6-1; cdr3_aa: CASSIRQGDGYGYTF; cdr3_nt: TGTGCCAGCAGTATCCGACAGGGAGACGGATATGGCTACACCTTC
cdr3_length: 13; j_call: TRBJ2-4; d_call: -; clone_size: once; v_call: TRBV5-6; cdr3_aa: CASSLARGNIQYF; cdr3_nt: TGTGCCAGCAGCTTGGCCAGGGGAAACATTCAGTACTTC
cdr3_length: 14; j_call: TRBJ2-1; d_call: TRBD2; clone_size: -; v_call: TRBV9; cdr3_aa: CASSVRLADNEQFF; cdr3_nt: TGTGCCAGCAGCGTGCGACTAGCGGACAATGAGCAGTTCTTC
cdr3_length: 16; j_call: TRBJ2-2; d_call: -; clone_size: -; v_call: TRBV29-1; cdr3_aa: CSVVLRVEGYTGELFF; cdr3_nt: TGCAGCGTTGTTCTGCGGGTGGAGGGATACACCGGGGAGCTGTTTTTT
cdr3_length: 16; j_call: TRBJ2-3; d_call: TRBD2; clone_size: -; v_call: TRBV4-1; cdr3_aa: CASSRGTSGSEDTQYF; cdr3_nt: TGCGCCAGCAGCCGAGGGACTAGCGGGAGTGAAGATACGCAGTATTTT
cdr3_length: 18; j_call: TRBJ2-4; d_call: TRBD2; clone_size: -; v_call: TRBV4-3; cdr3_aa: CASSQASGVHLAKNIQYF; cdr3_nt: TGCGCCAGCAGCCAAGCTAGCGGGGTCCACCTAGCCAAAAACATTCAGTACTTC
cdr3_length: 13; j_call: TRBJ1-2; d_call: -; clone_size: few; v_call: TRBV9; cdr3_aa: CASSARVFYGYTF; cdr3_nt: TGTGCCAGCAGCGCACGGGTCTTCTATGGCTACACCTTC
cdr3_length: 17; j_call: TRBJ2-2; d_call: TRBD2; clone_size: -; v_call: TRBV11-1; cdr3_aa: CASSLERGAGAFGELFF; cdr3_nt: TGTGCCAGCAGCTTAGAACGCGGGGCGGGAGCTTTCGGGGAGCTGTTTTTT
cdr3_length: 16; j_call: TRBJ2-2; d_call: TRBD2; clone_size: -; v_call: TRBV13; cdr3_aa: CASSDTSGVNTGELFF; cdr3_nt: TGTGCCAGCAGCGACACTAGCGGGGTGAACACCGGGGAGCTGTTTTTT
cdr3_length: 14; j_call: TRBJ2-7; d_call: TRBD1; clone_size: -; v_call: TRBV25-1; cdr3_aa: CASSVGQGRYEQYF; cdr3_nt: TGTGCCAGCAGTGTAGGACAGGGACGATACGAGCAGTACTTC
cdr3_length: 17; j_call: TRBJ2-1; d_call: TRBD2; clone_size: -; v_call: TRBV18; cdr3_aa: CASSERLAGSSYNEQFF; cdr3_nt: TGTGCCAGCTCAGAGAGACTAGCGGGAAGCTCCTACAATGAGCAGTTCTTC
cdr3_length: 16; j_call: TRBJ2-7; d_call: -; clone_size: -; v_call: TRBV14; cdr3_aa: CASSQDGRGFSYEQYF; cdr3_nt: TGTGCCAGCAGCCAAGACGGCAGGGGCTTTTCCTACGAGCAGTACTTC
cdr3_length: 16; j_call: TRBJ2-1; d_call: TRBD2; clone_size: -; v_call: TRBV7-3; cdr3_aa: CASSLDGGRASNEQFF; cdr3_nt: TGTGCCAGCAGCTTAGATGGCGGGAGGGCCTCGAATGAGCAGTTCTTC
cdr3_length: 15; j_call: TRBJ2-3; d_call: TRBD2; clone_size: -; v_call: TRBV5-1; cdr3_aa: CASSSSGRAGDTQYF; cdr3_nt: TGCGCCAGCAGCTCTAGCGGGAGGGCCGGGGATACGCAGTATTTT
cdr3_length: 14; j_call: TRBJ1-2; d_call: -; clone_size: -; v_call: TRBV10-3; cdr3_aa: CATQPDSAVNRYTF; cdr3_nt: TGTGCCACCCAACCGGACAGCGCCGTTAATCGCTACACCTTC
cdr3_length: 15; j_call: TRBJ2-5; d_call: TRBD1; clone_size: -; v_call: TRBV19; cdr3_aa: CASSTTTGGLETQYF; cdr3_nt: TGTGCCAGTAGTACGACGACAGGGGGCCTAGAGACCCAGTACTTC
cdr3_length: 14; j_call: TRBJ2-7; d_call: TRBD2; clone_size: -; v_call: TRBV5-6; cdr3_aa: CASRAGGSSYEQYF; cdr3_nt: TGTGCCAGCAGGGCCGGGGGGAGCTCCTACGAGCAGTACTTC
cdr3_length: 12; j_call: TRBJ1-5; d_call: -; clone_size: -; v_call: TRBV6-1; cdr3_aa: CASNRQGQPQHF; cdr3_nt: TGTGCCAGCAATCGTCAGGGGCAGCCCCAGCATTTT
cdr3_length: 12; j_call: TRBJ1-2; d_call: -; clone_size: once; v_call: TRBV6-1; cdr3_aa: CATSDTHNGYTF; cdr3_nt: TGTGCCACCTCTGACACCCACAATGGCTACACCTTC
cdr3_length: 15; j_call: TRBJ2-1; d_call: -; clone_size: -; v_call: TRBV9; cdr3_aa: CASSVAGLQGSEQFF; cdr3_nt: TGTGCCAGCAGCGTAGCAGGACTTCAGGGGAGTGAGCAGTTCTTC
cdr3_length: 15; j_call: TRBJ2-6; d_call: -; clone_size: -; v_call: TRBV4-1; cdr3_aa: CASSQPGSGANVLTF; cdr3_nt: TGCGCCAGCAGCCAACCGGGATCTGGGGCCAACGTCCTGACTTTC
cdr3_length: 13; j_call: TRBJ1-1; d_call: -; clone_size: -; v_call: TRBV10-3; cdr3_aa: CAISDSGAPEAFF; cdr3_nt: TGTGCCATCAGTGACTCAGGGGCACCCGAAGCTTTCTTT
cdr3_length: 16; j_call: TRBJ2-6; d_call: -; clone_size: -; v_call: TRBV19; cdr3_aa: CASSTGQDSGANVLTF; cdr3_nt: TGTGCCAGTAGTACCGGACAAGACTCTGGGGCCAACGTCCTGACTTTC
cdr3_length: 14; j_call: TRBJ2-7; d_call: TRBD1; clone_size: once; v_call: TRBV6-6; cdr3_aa: CASSGQGILYEQYF; cdr3_nt: TGTGCCAGCAGTGGACAGGGGATACTTTACGAGCAGTACTTC
cdr3_length: 18; j_call: TRBJ2-5; d_call: -; clone_size: -; v_call: TRBV5-5; cdr3_aa: CASSLAVEAGLGRETQYF; cdr3_nt: TGTGCCAGCAGCTTGGCGGTGGAGGCGGGCTTAGGCCGGGAGACCCAGTACTTC
cdr3_length: 15; j_call: TRBJ2-7; d_call: -; clone_size: -; v_call: TRBV5-1; cdr3_aa: CASSPNYSCHDEQYF; cdr3_nt: TGCGCCAGCAGCCCGAACTATAGTTGTCACGACGAGCAGTACTTC
cdr3_length: 16; j_call: TRBJ2-1; d_call: TRBD1; clone_size: once; v_call: TRBV5-8; cdr3_aa: CASSLGDRVSYNEQFF; cdr3_nt: TGTGCCAGCAGCTTGGGGGACAGGGTGTCCTACAATGAGCAGTTCTTC
cdr3_length: 15; j_call: TRBJ1-2; d_call: -; clone_size: once; v_call: TRBV15; cdr3_aa: CATSRERFRGWGYTF; cdr3_nt: TGTGCCACCAGCAGAGAAAGGTTTAGGGGATGGGGCTACACCTTC
cdr3_length: 17; j_call: TRBJ2-7; d_call: -; clone_size: -; v_call: TRBV4-1; cdr3_aa: CASSQGPRLAPTYEQYF; cdr3_nt: TGCGCCAGCAGCCAAGGTCCACGTCTAGCGCCTACCTACGAGCAGTACTTC
cdr3_length: 15; j_call: TRBJ2-4; d_call: -; clone_size: -; v_call: TRBV5-4; cdr3_aa: CASSSTFSGKNIQYF; cdr3_nt: TGTGCCAGCAGCTCAACGTTTAGCGGCAAAAACATTCAGTACTTC
cdr3_length: 13; j_call: TRBJ2-7; d_call: TRBD2; clone_size: -; v_call: TRBV19; cdr3_aa: CASSSGGAYEQYF; cdr3_nt: TGTGCCAGTAGTTCGGGGGGTGCCTACGAGCAGTACTTC
cdr3_length: 16; j_call: TRBJ2-6; d_call: -; clone_size: few; v_call: TRBV4-3; cdr3_aa: CASSQAAGSGANVLTF; cdr3_nt: TGCGCCAGCAGCCAGGCCGCAGGGTCTGGGGCCAACGTCCTGACTTTC
cdr3_length: 16; j_call: TRBJ1-5; d_call: TRBD1; clone_size: -; v_call: TRBV7-2; cdr3_aa: CASSLGTGGFNQPQHF; cdr3_nt: TGTGCCAGCAGCTTAGGGACAGGGGGTTTCAATCAGCCCCAGCATTTT
cdr3_length: 16; j_call: TRBJ1-2; d_call: -; clone_size: -; v_call: TRBV4-1; cdr3_aa: CASSQDLMAAFDGYTF; cdr3_nt: TGCGCCAGCAGCCAAGATCTGATGGCCGCCTTTGATGGCTACACCTTC
cdr3_length: 14; j_call: TRBJ2-1; d_call: TRBD2; clone_size: -; v_call: TRBV12-5; cdr3_aa: CASGAGREYNEQFF; cdr3_nt: TGTGCTAGTGGTGCCGGGAGGGAATACAATGAGCAGTTCTTC
cdr3_length: 14; j_call: TRBJ2-7; d_call: -; clone_size: -; v_call: TRBV2; cdr3_aa: CASTLLSGSYEQYF; cdr3_nt: TGTGCCAGCACCCTATTGAGTGGTTCTTACGAGCAGTACTTC
cdr3_length: 15; j_call: TRBJ2-1; d_call: TRBD2; clone_size: -; v_call: TRBV7-9; cdr3_aa: CASCPLAGSYNEQFF; cdr3_nt: TGTGCCAGCTGCCCCCTAGCGGGCTCCTACAATGAGCAGTTCTTC
cdr3_length: 15; j_call: TRBJ1-2; d_call: -; clone_size: -; v_call: TRBV28; cdr3_aa: CASSPPGVRDYGYTF; cdr3_nt: TGTGCCAGCAGTCCGCCGGGAGTTCGGGACTATGGCTACACCTTC
cdr3_length: 16; j_call: TRBJ2-3; d_call: TRBD1; clone_size: -; v_call: TRBV25-1; cdr3_aa: CASAPNRGGGTDTQYF; cdr3_nt: TGTGCCAGCGCCCCTAACAGGGGTGGGGGCACAGATACGCAGTATTTT
cdr3_length: 16; j_call: TRBJ2-1; d_call: TRBD2; clone_size: -; v_call: TRBV7-7; cdr3_aa: CASSLDRSSGYNEQFF; cdr3_nt: TGTGCTAGCAGCTTAGATAGATCTAGCGGCTACAATGAGCAGTTCTTC
cdr3_length: 15; j_call: TRBJ2-1; d_call: -; clone_size: -; v_call: TRBV6-5; cdr3_aa: CASRHRDYPYNEQFF; cdr3_nt: TGTGCCAGCAGACACAGGGACTACCCCTACAATGAGCAGTTCTTC
cdr3_length: 16; j_call: TRBJ1-2; d_call: TRBD1; clone_size: -; v_call: TRBV6-4; cdr3_aa: CASRTTGTGGSYGYTF; cdr3_nt: TGTGCCAGCAGGACCACCGGGACAGGGGGATCGTATGGCTACACCTTC
cdr3_length: 17; j_call: TRBJ1-3; d_call: -; clone_size: once; v_call: TRBV19; cdr3_aa: CASSIQPGQASGNTIYF; cdr3_nt: TGTGCCAGTAGTATCCAGCCGGGACAAGCCTCTGGAAACACCATATATTTT
cdr3_length: 15; j_call: TRBJ2-1; d_call: -; clone_size: -; v_call: TRBV5-1; cdr3_aa: CASSLDAGNRNEQFF; cdr3_nt: TGCGCCAGCAGCTTGGATGCGGGAAATCGTAATGAGCAGTTCTTC
cdr3_length: 16; j_call: TRBJ2-3; d_call: -; clone_size: -; v_call: TRBV4-3; cdr3_aa: CASSSRGESTTDTQYF; cdr3_nt: TGCGCCAGCAGCTCCCGAGGAGAAAGCACCACAGATACGCAGTATTTT
cdr3_length: 18; j_call: TRBJ2-2; d_call: TRBD1; clone_size: -; v_call: TRBV9; cdr3_aa: CASSGPGGGQGLTGELFF; cdr3_nt: TGTGCCAGCAGCGGCCCTGGAGGGGGACAGGGCCTCACCGGGGAGCTGTTTTTT
cdr3_length: 16; j_call: TRBJ2-1; d_call: -; clone_size: -; v_call: TRBV4-3; cdr3_aa: CASSQDRDLSYNEQFF; cdr3_nt: TGCGCCAGCAGCCAAGATAGGGACTTGTCCTACAATGAGCAGTTCTTC
cdr3_length: 12; j_call: TRBJ1-1; d_call: TRBD1; clone_size: few; v_call: TRBV10-1; cdr3_aa: CASSTGDTEAFF; cdr3_nt: TGCGCCAGCAGTACAGGGGACACTGAAGCTTTCTTT
cdr3_length: 14; j_call: TRBJ2-1; d_call: TRBD2; clone_size: -; v_call: TRBV5-4; cdr3_aa: CASSIGLAGNEQFF; cdr3_nt: TGTGCCAGCAGCATCGGACTAGCGGGGAATGAGCAGTTCTTC
cdr3_length: 14; j_call: TRBJ2-5; d_call: TRBD1; clone_size: -; v_call: TRBV11-2; cdr3_aa: CASSSGQRQETQYF; cdr3_nt: TGTGCCAGCAGCTCGGGACAGCGGCAAGAGACCCAGTACTTC
cdr3_length: 15; j_call: TRBJ1-5; d_call: TRBD1; clone_size: -; v_call: TRBV28; cdr3_aa: CASSLYTGGNQPQHF; cdr3_nt: TGTGCCAGCAGTTTGTATACAGGGGGCAATCAGCCCCAGCATTTT
cdr3_length: 15; j_call: TRBJ1-5; d_call: -; clone_size: once; v_call: TRBV5-8; cdr3_aa: CASSLGRSGNQPQHF; cdr3_nt: TGTGCCAGCAGCTTAGGGAGATCTGGCAATCAGCCCCAGCATTTT
cdr3_length: 19; j_call: TRBJ1-5; d_call: -; clone_size: -; v_call: TRBV19; cdr3_aa: CASSIGWRLTGASNQPQHF; cdr3_nt: TGTGCCAGTAGTATAGGTTGGAGATTAACCGGCGCTAGCAATCAGCCCCAGCATTTT
cdr3_length: 14; j_call: TRBJ2-7; d_call: -; clone_size: -; v_call: TRBV6-8; cdr3_aa: CASSYGQGNYEQYF; cdr3_nt: TGTGCCAGCAGTTACGGTCAGGGAAACTACGAGCAGTACTTC
cdr3_length: 16; j_call: TRBJ1-4; d_call: -; clone_size: -; v_call: TRBV13; cdr3_aa: CASSPPSAGREEKLFF; cdr3_nt: TGTGCCAGCAGCCCTCCGTCGGCGGGGCGGGAGGAAAAACTGTTTTTT
cdr3_length: 12; j_call: TRBJ2-3; d_call: -; clone_size: -; v_call: TRBV27; cdr3_aa: CASSGATDTQYF; cdr3_nt: TGTGCCAGCAGTGGGGCCACAGATACGCAGTATTTT